This TCR beta chain was identified in a study of regulatory T cells in long-lasting Graves disease. There are many counts of this clonotype. CDR3 length: 16 residues. Germline CDR1 reads MDHEN; CDR2 reads SYDVKM. Trimming took 7 bases from V and 2 from J, leaving 18 bases between them. CDR3 regions were amplified by Arm-PCR using iRepertoire HTBI primers to build TCR beta libraries. TCRdb independently ran MiXCR on the multiplex PCR reads; one entry per CDR3 protein. The profile shows about 620,000 distinct CDR3 sequences, approximately 15% of them singletons. As to time point: newly diagnosed GD, antithyroid drugs for less than 3 months. Construction of the TCR library relied on RNA isolated from PBMCs. The data also belong to a second study, concerning T cells in Graves' hyperthyroidism and ophthalmopathy.

The chain links TRBV28 to TRBJ1-5; a weak D match, TRBD1 (6 bases). This sample comprised peripheral blood mononuclear cells (PBMCs), obtained at new diagnosis, from a patient treated with antithyroid drugs. The sequence derives from a woman aged 25 to 45 with Graves disease. The CDR3 protein is CASIGRGEVGNQPQHF. The CDR3 coding sequence is TGTGCCAGCATAGGCAGGGGCGAAGTGGGCAATCAGCCCCAGCATTTT.